The TCR beta chain described here comes from a study of cytomegalovirus exposure and HLA in healthy donors. Whole-study results and caveats: The TCR clusters that emerged in the first cohort tended, a later analysis found, to co-occur in the approximately 110 validation repertoires. Among TCR beta chains, those listed as cytomegalovirus-associated numbered about 150. The majority of TCR sequences were rare, yet some public TCRs appeared in many donors.

Separate from the approximately 700-subject first cohort was the approximately 120-subject validation cohort, to which the donors belonged. Some clones are missing from TCRdb's copy, which holds only in-frame ones; the method was immunoSEQ multiplex PCR. Altogether approximately 200,000 clones are present, more than 75% being singletons, with the ten largest covering more than 6.5%. Concerning this clone itself: What it binds is unknown.

CDR3 length: 15 residues. The trim removed 1 base at V and 4 bases at J, leaving 5 bases unmatched. Per the germline V gene, CDR1 is SGHNT and CDR2 is YYREEE (reference sequence). Sequencing used PBMCs. The TCR originated in a man aged 18 to 29 in good health and CMV-seropositive. The rearrangement uses TRBV5-4 and TRBJ2-3, with 8 nucleotides matching TRBD2. CDR3 region: CASSLSGGAPDTQYF. The CDR3 nucleotides are TGTGCCAGCAGCTTGTCGGGAGGGGCCCCAGATACGCAGTATTTT.